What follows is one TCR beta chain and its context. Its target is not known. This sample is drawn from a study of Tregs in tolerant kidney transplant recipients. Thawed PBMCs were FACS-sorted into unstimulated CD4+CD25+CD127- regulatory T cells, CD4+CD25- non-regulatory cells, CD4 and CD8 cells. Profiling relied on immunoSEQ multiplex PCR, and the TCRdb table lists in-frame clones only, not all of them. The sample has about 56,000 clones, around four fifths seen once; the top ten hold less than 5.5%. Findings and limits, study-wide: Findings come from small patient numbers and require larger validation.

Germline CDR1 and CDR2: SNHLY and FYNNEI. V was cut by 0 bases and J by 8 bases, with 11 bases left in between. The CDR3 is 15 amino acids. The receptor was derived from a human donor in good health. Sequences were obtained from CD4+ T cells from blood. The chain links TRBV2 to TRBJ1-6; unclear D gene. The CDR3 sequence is CASSEAMVPDSPLHF. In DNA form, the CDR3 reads TGTGCCAGCAGTGAAGCCATGGTCCCGGATTCACCCCTCCACTTT.